These 26 T cell receptor beta chains originate from one sample sequenced in a study of post-analysis software for immune sequencing data. The library was made from cDNA and included unique molecular identifiers. TCRdb used MiXCR to reprocess the PCR reads, holding one entry per CDR3 protein. Of 450,000 to 650,000 distinct CDR3 sequences listed, about 40% are singletons. Findings and limits, study-wide: When patients were compared with controls, a handful of TRBV segments were more frequent, TRBV5-6, TRBV5-1 and TRBV20-1 among them.

No cognate antigen is known for these TCRs. Sequencing input: blood. Source of these receptors: a girl between 10 and 17 years old with multiple sclerosis.

The chain joins TRBV11-3 to TRBJ2-7, with D perhaps TRBD1 (6 bases). The CDR3 consists of 15 residues. V was cut by 0 bases and J by 2 bases, with 11 bases left in between. Per germline, CDR1 SGHNT and CDR2 YENEEA. CDR3 amino acids: CASSLEGQITYEQYF. DNA of the CDR3: TGTGCCAGCAGCTTAGAAGGACAGATTACCTACGAGCAGTACTTC. Filled out from reference TRBV11-3 and TRBJ2-7, the complete variable domain reads EAGVVQSPRYKIIEKKQPVAFWCNPISGHNTLYWYLQNLGQGPELLIRYENEEAVDDSQLPKDRFSAERLKGVDSTLKIQPAELGDSAVYLCASSLEGQITYEQYFGPGTRLTVT.

The chain employs TRBV29-1 and TRBJ2-7; possibly TRBD1 for D (6 bases). Germline CDR1 SQVTM, CDR2 ANQGSEA. This CDR3 is built from 12 residues. CDR3 DNA: TGCAACACAAAGACAGGAAACTACGAGCAGTACTTC. Protein product: CNTKTGNYEQYF.

In its sample, this clonotype was seen many times. This chain joins TRBV5-1 and TRBJ2-3; tentative D call: TRBD1 (5 bases). Trimming took off 7 bases at V and 4 bases at J, with 13 bases between the two ends. CDR3 size: 13 residues. Germline-derived CDR1 and CDR2 are SGHRS and YFSETQ. CDR3 sequence (DNA): TGCGCCAGCTCGATTAGGGGTGCAGATACGCAGTATTTT. It yields the protein CASSIRGADTQYF.

The V call is TRBV12-3 or TRBV12-4, the J call TRBJ1-2, with 7 bases that match TRBD1. J gave up 8 bases and V 8 bases, and 11 bases lay outside the gene matches. The CDR3 totals 13 residues. The CDR3 region is CASFDSGGLGYTF. The CDR3 bases are TGTGCCAGCTTCGACTCAGGGGGATTAGGCTACACCTTC.

The CDR3 region has the DNA TGTGCCATCAGTGATCGGGTTGGGCTAGCGGGAGACGAGCAGTACTTC. Translated: CAISDRVGLAGDEQYF. The chain links TRBV10-3 to TRBJ2-7, with 10 positions matching TRBD2. J lost 5 bases, V lost 3 bases, and 10 bases had no gene match. Per the germline V gene, CDR1 is ENHRY and CDR2 is SYGVKD. CDR3 size: 16 residues.

The gene calls are TRBV4-2 and TRBJ2-1; 9 nucleotides agree with TRBD2. V dropped 3 bases and J dropped 6; count of bases not matched to a gene: 15. The CDR3 loop spans 18 amino acids. CDR1 LGHNA and CDR2 YNFKEQ come from the germline V gene. DNA of the CDR3: TGTGCCAGCAGCCAGTATTGGCGGGAGGGTCCTACGGCCAATGAGCAGTTCTTC. Its translation: CASSQYWREGPTANEQFF.

This chain joins TRBV7-3 and TRBJ1-1, with 12 bases that match TRBD1. The CDR3 is 13 residues long. Germline values: CDR1 SGHTA, CDR2 FQGTGA. V gave up 5 bases and J gave up 11 bases; unmatched junction bases: 6. In DNA, the CDR3 is TGTGCCAGCAGCCTCGGGACAGGGGGCCAGGCTTTCTTT. This gives the protein CASSLGTGGQAFF.

Only a few counts were recorded for this clonotype. The gene calls are TRBV20-1 and TRBJ2-7, with TRBD1 matching 8 bases. Losses at the gene ends were 6 bases for V and 1 base for J; bases not matched to a gene: 8. This CDR3 has 14 residues. The V gene's germline CDR1 is DFQATT and CDR2 SNEGSKA (reference sequence). CDR3 protein: CSATDRGPSYEQYF. CDR3 in DNA: TGCAGTGCGACAGACAGGGGCCCTTCCTACGAGCAGTACTTC.

This chain connects TRBV6-1 to TRBJ2-7; 9 bases are shared with TRBD1. Trimming took 3 bases from V and 9 from J; bases not matched to a gene: 9. The V gene's germline CDR1 is MNHNS and CDR2 SASEGT. The CDR3 totals 14 residues. CDR3 bases: TGTGCCAGCAGTGACCCAGGACAGGGGAGGACGCAGTACTTC. It translates to CASSDPGQGRTQYF.

This chain links TRBV10-3 with TRBJ1-2, with a weak D call TRBD1 (6 bases). Per germline, CDR1 ENHRY and CDR2 SYGVKD. V was cut by 7 bases and J by 3 bases, with 12 bases left in between. CDR3 length: 13 amino acids. The CDR3 sequence is CAIKPGGDYGYTF. CDR3 in DNA: TGTGCCATCAAACCCGGGGGCGACTATGGCTACACCTTC.

The V and J genes are TRBV27 and TRBJ2-1; maybe TRBD1 (5 bases). The V gene's germline CDR1 is MNHEY and CDR2 SMNVEV (reference sequence). V was trimmed by 6 bases and J by 4 bases, leaving 10 bases between them. The CDR3 has 13 residues. The CDR3 sequence: CASRVTAYNEQFF. The CDR3 DNA reads as TGTGCCAGCAGAGTGACAGCATACAATGAGCAGTTCTTC.

This rearrangement joins TRBV20-1 to TRBJ2-1, with TRBD1 matching over 7 bases. The CDR3 consists of 14 residues. The germline V gene has CDR1 DFQATT and CDR2 SNEGSKA (reference sequence). J lost 6 bases, V lost 1 base, and 6 bases had no gene match. CDR3 residues: CSARGQGVSNEQFF. For the CDR3, the DNA is TGCAGTGCTAGAGGGCAGGGGGTGTCCAATGAGCAGTTCTTC.

The chain recombines TRBV5-1 with TRBJ2-3; possible D gene TRBD1, 5 bases. V lost 4 bases and J 4 bases, leaving 10 bases between the germline ends. This CDR3 comprises 13 residues. CDR1 and CDR2 from the germline V gene are SGHRS and YFSETQ. CDR3 bases: TGCGCCAGCAGCCCCAGGGTCCCAGATACGCAGTATTTT. Its translation is CASSPRVPDTQYF.

This clonotype was counted a few times. The chain combines TRBV20-1 with TRBJ2-1, with D maybe TRBD1 (6 bases). Trimming pared 3 bases from V and 8 bases from J, leaving 17 bases between. Germline CDR1 DFQATT, CDR2 SNEGSKA (reference sequence). This CDR3 has 14 amino acids. Here the CDR3 DNA reads TGCAGTGCTAGGAGCAGGGGAATTCGCGATGAGCAGTTCTTC. Encoded protein: CSARSRGIRDEQFF.

V gene TRBV5-5 combines with J gene TRBJ2-7; 12 bases line up with TRBD2. The germline V gene encodes CDR1 SGHKS and CDR2 YYEKEE (reference sequence). The trim removed 1 base at V and 0 bases at J, leaving 5 bases unmatched. This CDR3 comprises 17 residues. CDR3 protein: CASSLSLAGGSSYEQYF. The CDR3 DNA is TGTGCCAGCAGCTTGTCACTAGCGGGGGGAAGCTCCTACGAGCAGTACTTC.

This clonotype was seen a handful of times. This chain links TRBV27 with TRBJ2-7; TRBD2 agrees at 10 bases. This CDR3 is 17 amino acids long. Unmatched junction bases numbered 15, after V lost 6 bases and J lost 4 bases. Germline V gene sequence: CDR1 MNHEY, CDR2 SMNVEV (reference sequence). The CDR3 reads CASSSSPLLAGEYEQYF. The CDR3 DNA reads TGTGCCAGCAGCTCCTCACCCCTCCTAGCGGGGGAATACGAGCAGTACTTC.

The chain employs TRBV12-3 or TRBV12-4 and TRBJ1-2, with 7 bases identical to TRBD1. V shed 5 bases and J 8 bases; nucleotides not matched to a gene: 5. The CDR3 loop spans 12 amino acids. The chain's CDR3 is CASSRQGAGYTF. The CDR3 DNA reads TGTGCCAGCAGTAGACAGGGAGCCGGCTACACCTTC.

J is TRBJ2-3 and V is TRBV29-1, with TRBD2 matching over 8 bases. With 0 bases clipped from V and 3 bases from J, the junction kept 8 bases outside the gene matches. CDR1 SQVTM and CDR2 ANQGSEA come from the germline V gene. The length of the CDR3 is 16 residues. The CDR3 region is CSVEDIGGLVTDTQYF. The CDR3 DNA sequence: TGCAGCGTTGAAGACATTGGGGGACTAGTGACAGATACGCAGTATTTT.

J is TRBJ2-1 and V is TRBV5-6; no firm D call. CDR1 SGHDT and CDR2 YYEEEE come from the germline V gene. The CDR3 totals 16 residues. V gave up 2 bases and J gave up 0 bases, with 12 bases separating them. This CDR3 reads CASSLVGPSSYNEQFF. The CDR3 DNA sequence: TGTGCCAGCAGCTTAGTCGGGCCTAGCTCCTACAATGAGCAGTTCTTC.

This clonotype was observed a few times. This chain uses TRBV4-1 with TRBJ1-5; D not resolved. This CDR3 spans 15 amino acids. V gave up 2 bases and J gave up 0 bases, with 8 bases separating them. CDR1 MGHRA and CDR2 YSYEKL come from the germline V gene. The CDR3 loop is CASSQRRLSNQPQHF. The CDR3 region has the DNA TGCGCCAGCAGCCAAAGGCGCCTTAGCAATCAGCCCCAGCATTTT.

V and J are TRBV11-2 and TRBJ1-2; D may be TRBD1 (5 bases). V lost 5 bases and J lost 8, with 15 bases in between. CDR1 is SGHAT and CDR2 is FQNNGV in the germline V gene. The CDR3 spans 13 residues. CDR3 loop: CASSAGLNGGYTF. DNA of the CDR3: TGTGCCAGCAGCGCGGGACTCAACGGCGGCTACACCTTC. The full variable domain, in which reference TRBV11-2 and TRBJ1-2 provide the parts outside the CDR3, is EAGVAQSPRYKIIEKRQSVAFWCNPISGHATLYWYQQILGQGPKLLIQFQNNGVVDDSQLPKDRFSAERLKGVDSTLKIQPAKLEDSAVYLCASSAGLNGGYTFGSGTRLTVV.

There are a few counts of this clonotype. The genes are TRBV7-2 and TRBJ2-3, with 7 bases identical to TRBD2. Germline assignment: CDR1 SGHTA and CDR2 FQGNSA. Trimming took 8 bases from V and 0 from J; bases not matched to a gene: 2. The CDR3 consists of 13 residues. The CDR3 region is CASRAGSTDTQYF. The CDR3 nucleotides read TGTGCCAGCCGAGCGGGGAGCACAGATACGCAGTATTTT.

This rearrangement joins TRBV4-2 to TRBJ1-1; D gene uncertain. The germline CDR1 and CDR2 sequences are LGHNA and YNFKEQ. The length of the CDR3 is 16 residues. Trimming pared 3 bases from V and 4 bases from J, leaving 18 bases between. CDR3: CASSQVAVGEGTEAFF. The CDR3 coding sequence is TGTGCCAGCAGCCAGGTCGCAGTGGGCGAGGGCACTGAAGCTTTCTTT.

This clonotype has a single count. The rearrangement joins TRBV18 to TRBJ2-7; 9 bases map to TRBD1. With V trimmed by 4 bases and J by 7 bases, 5 bases remained unmatched. The germline CDR1 and CDR2 sequences are KGHSH and LQKENI. There are 13 residues in the CDR3. The CDR3 reads CASSLGTGKEQYF. The CDR3 DNA sequence: TGTGCCAGCTCACTCGGGACAGGGAAAGAGCAGTACTTC. Combining the CDR3 with reference TRBV18 and TRBJ2-7 gives the whole variable domain NAGVMQNPRHLVRRRGQEARLRCSPMKGHSHVYWYRQLPEEGLKFMVYLQKENIIDESGMPKERFSAEFPKEGPSILRIQQVVRGDSAAYFCASSLGTGKEQYFGPGTRLTVT.

The V gene is TRBV3-1, the J gene TRBJ2-7; D remains ambiguous. Trimming cost V 6 bases and J 0 bases, with 12 bases left between them. This CDR3 contains 14 residues. Germline V CDR1 and CDR2: LGHDT, YNNKEL (reference sequence). The CDR3 nucleotides read TGTGCCAGCAGGTCCGGACCAGCCTCCTACGAGCAGTACTTC. Encoded protein: CASRSGPASYEQYF.

This rearrangement joins TRBV7-2 to TRBJ2-7; no clear D gene. Trimming shortened V by 2 bases and J by 7 bases, and 12 bases separated the two germline ends. CDR1 and CDR2 (germline): SGHTA, FQGNSA. CDR3 length equals 13 residues. The CDR3 loop is CASSLFQAWEQYF. The CDR3 DNA reads TGTGCCAGCAGCTTATTTCAGGCCTGGGAGCAGTACTTC.